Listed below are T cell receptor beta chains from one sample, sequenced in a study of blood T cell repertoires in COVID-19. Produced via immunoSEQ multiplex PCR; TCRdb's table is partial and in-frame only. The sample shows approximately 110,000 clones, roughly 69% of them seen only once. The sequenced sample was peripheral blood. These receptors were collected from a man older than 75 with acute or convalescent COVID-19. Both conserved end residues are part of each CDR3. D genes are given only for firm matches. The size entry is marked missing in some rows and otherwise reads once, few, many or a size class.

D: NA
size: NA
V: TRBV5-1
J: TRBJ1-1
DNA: TGCGCCAGCAGCTTGGGGGGAACCTCAGGGACTGAAGCTTTCTTT
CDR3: CASSLGGTSGTEAFF

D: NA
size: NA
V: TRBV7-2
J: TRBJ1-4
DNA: TGTGCCAGCAGCTTAGTGGGGGGGAACAACGAAAAACTGTTTTTT
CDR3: CASSLVGGNNEKLFF

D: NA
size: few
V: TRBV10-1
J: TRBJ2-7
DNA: TGCGCCAGCAGTGACGGCGGGAAATACGAGCAGTACTTC
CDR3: CASSDGGKYEQYF

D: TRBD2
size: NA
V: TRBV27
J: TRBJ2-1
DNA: TGTGCCAGCAGGCCACTAGGACTAGCGGGAGTTGAGGGCTCCTACAATGAGCAGTTCTTC
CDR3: CASRPLGLAGVEGSYNEQFF

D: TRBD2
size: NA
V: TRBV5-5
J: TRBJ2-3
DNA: TGTGCCAGCAGCTTGGGCGGGAGGGCCGTAGATACGCAGTATTTT
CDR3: CASSLGGRAVDTQYF

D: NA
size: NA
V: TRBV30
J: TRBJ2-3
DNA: TGTGCCTGGAACTTGGGAGGCACAGATACGCAGTATTTT
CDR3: CAWNLGGTDTQYF

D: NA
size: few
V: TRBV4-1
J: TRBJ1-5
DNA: TGCGCCAGCAGCCAAGGCACCAGGGATCAGCCCCAGCATTTT
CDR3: CASSQGTRDQPQHF

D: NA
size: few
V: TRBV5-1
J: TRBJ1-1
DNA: TGCGCCAGCAGCTTGGAAGCGAACACTGAAGCTTTCTTT
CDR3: CASSLEANTEAFF

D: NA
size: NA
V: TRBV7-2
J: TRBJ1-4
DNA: TGTGCCAGCAGCAACGACAGGATAGGAAAACTGTTTTTT
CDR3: CASSNDRIGKLFF

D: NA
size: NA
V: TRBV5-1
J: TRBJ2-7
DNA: TGCGCCAGCAGCTTGGAAGCGCGGACCTACGAGCAGTACTTC
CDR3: CASSLEARTYEQYF

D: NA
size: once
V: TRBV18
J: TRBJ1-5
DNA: TGTGCCAGCTCACCACGGCAGGGCGGCAGCAATCAGCCCCAGCATTTT
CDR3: CASSPRQGGSNQPQHF

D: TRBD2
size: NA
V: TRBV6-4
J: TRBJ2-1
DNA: TGTGCCAGCAGCGCCGGGACTAGCGGAAGCAATGAGCAGTTCTTC
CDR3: CASSAGTSGSNEQFF

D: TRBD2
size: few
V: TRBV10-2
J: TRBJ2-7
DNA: TGCGCCAGCCGCCAAAGCGGGAGGGCCGAGCAGTACTTC
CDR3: CASRQSGRAEQYF

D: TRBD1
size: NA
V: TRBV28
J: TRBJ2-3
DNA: TGTGCCATTGCCGGGACAGGGCGCACAGATACGCAGTATTTT
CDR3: CAIAGTGRTDTQYF

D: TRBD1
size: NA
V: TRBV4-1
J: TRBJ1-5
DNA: TGCGCCAGCAGCCAAGCTCCGCGGACAGGCGAACCGAGCAATCAGCCCCAGCATTTT
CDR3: CASSQAPRTGEPSNQPQHF

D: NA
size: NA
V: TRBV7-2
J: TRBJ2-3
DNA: TGTGCCAGCAGCTTCGGGACAACGGCAGATACGCAGTATTTT
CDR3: CASSFGTTADTQYF

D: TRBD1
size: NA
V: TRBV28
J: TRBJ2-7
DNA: TGTGCTGCAACAGGGGTGTCAGGCGAGCAGTACTTC
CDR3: CAATGVSGEQYF

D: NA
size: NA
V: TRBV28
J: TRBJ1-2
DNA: TGTGCCAGCAGTCCCCTTACAAACTATGGCTACACCTTC
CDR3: CASSPLTNYGYTF

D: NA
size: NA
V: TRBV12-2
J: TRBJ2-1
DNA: TGTGCAAGTCGCTTACCTAGCGGGAGGTCCTACAATGAGCAGTTCTTC
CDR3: CASRLPSGRSYNEQFF

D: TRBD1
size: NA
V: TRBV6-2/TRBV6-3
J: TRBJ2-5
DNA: TGTGCCAGCAGTGACGGGACAGGGAGGAAGACCCAGTACTTC
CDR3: CASSDGTGRKTQYF

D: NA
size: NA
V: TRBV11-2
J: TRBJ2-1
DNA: TGTGCCAGCAGCTTAGTGGGTCTGGAGAATGAGCAGTTCTTC
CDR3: CASSLVGLENEQFF

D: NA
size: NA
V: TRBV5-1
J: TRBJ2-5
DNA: TGCGCCAGCAGCTTAGGGAGAGCTCGGCAAGAGACCCAGTACTTC
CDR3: CASSLGRARQETQYF

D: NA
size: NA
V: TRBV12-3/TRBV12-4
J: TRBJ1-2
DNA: TGTGCCAGCAGTTTAGGGCAGGGTTATGGCTACACCTTC
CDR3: CASSLGQGYGYTF

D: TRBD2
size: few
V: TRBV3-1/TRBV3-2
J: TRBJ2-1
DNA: TGTGCCAGCAGCCAGCGCCCGGGACTAGGTGTAAGCAATGAGCAGTTCTTC
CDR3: CASSQRPGLGVSNEQFF

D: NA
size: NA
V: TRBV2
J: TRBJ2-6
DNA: TGTGCCAGCAGTGTATGGGGCTCCCTCTCTGGGGCCAACGTCCTGACTTTC
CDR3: CASSVWGSLSGANVLTF

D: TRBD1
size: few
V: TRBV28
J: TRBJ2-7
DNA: TGTGCCAGCAGTTTCCGGACAGGGATATACGAGCAGTACTTC
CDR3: CASSFRTGIYEQYF

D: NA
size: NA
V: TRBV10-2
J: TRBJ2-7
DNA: TGCGCCAGCAGTCGCCCCGGTAATAGCGCCTTTTACGAGCAGTACTTC
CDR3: CASSRPGNSAFYEQYF

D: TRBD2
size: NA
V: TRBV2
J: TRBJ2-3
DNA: TGTGCCAGCAGAGACCCTAGCGGGAGCACAGATACGCAGTATTTT
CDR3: CASRDPSGSTDTQYF

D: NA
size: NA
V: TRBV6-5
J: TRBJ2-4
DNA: TGTGCCAGCAGTCGGACTGAGGCCAAAAACATTCAGTACTTC
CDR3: CASSRTEAKNIQYF

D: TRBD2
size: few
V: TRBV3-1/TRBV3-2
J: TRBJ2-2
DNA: TGTGCCAGCAAGGATGCTACTAGCGGGATTAACACCGGGGAGCTGTTTTTT
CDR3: CASKDATSGINTGELFF

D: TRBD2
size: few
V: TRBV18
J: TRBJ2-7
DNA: TGTGCCAGCTCACCGTCAGCGGGGTTTGGTGAGCAGTACTTC
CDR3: CASSPSAGFGEQYF

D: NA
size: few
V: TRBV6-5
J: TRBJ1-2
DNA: TGTGCCAGCACCACAGGTCATAACTATGGCTACACCTTC
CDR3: CASTTGHNYGYTF

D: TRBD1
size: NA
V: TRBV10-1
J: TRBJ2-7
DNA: TGCGCCTGTGACAGGGGCTCCTACGAGCAGTACTTC
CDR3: CACDRGSYEQYF

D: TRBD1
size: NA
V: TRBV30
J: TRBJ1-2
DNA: TGTGCCTGGAGCCCAGGGACAGGGCACTATGGCTACACCTTC
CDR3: CAWSPGTGHYGYTF

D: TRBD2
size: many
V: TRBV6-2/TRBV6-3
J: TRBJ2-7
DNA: TGTGCCAGCAGTTTGGGGGCTAGCGGGAGCTACGAGCAGTACTTC
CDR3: CASSLGASGSYEQYF

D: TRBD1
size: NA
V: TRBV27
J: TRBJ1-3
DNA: TGTGCCAGCAGTCAAGGGACAGGGGGTAAGTTCCACTCTGGAAACACCATATATTTT
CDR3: CASSQGTGGKFHSGNTIYF

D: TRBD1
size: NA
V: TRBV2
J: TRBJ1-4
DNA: TGTGCCAGCAGCACCGGACAGGGATCTCAATTGAATGAAAAACTGTTTTTT
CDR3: CASSTGQGSQLNEKLFF

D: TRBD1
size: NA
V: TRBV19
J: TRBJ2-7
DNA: TGTGCCAGTAGTCCAGGGACAGGGGTCCCCTACGAGCAGTACTTC
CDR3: CASSPGTGVPYEQYF

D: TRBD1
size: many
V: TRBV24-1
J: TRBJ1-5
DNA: TGTGCCACCCAAGGACAGGGGCCAGATCAGCCCCAGCATTTT
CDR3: CATQGQGPDQPQHF

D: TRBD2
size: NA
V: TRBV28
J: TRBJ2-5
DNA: TGTGCCAGCAGTTTAGGCCGCGGGAGAGGGGAGACCCAGTACTTC
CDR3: CASSLGRGRGETQYF

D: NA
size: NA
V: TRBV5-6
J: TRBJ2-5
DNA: TGTGCCAGCAGCCCCTGGATGCGGCCGCAAGAGACCCAGTACTTC
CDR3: CASSPWMRPQETQYF

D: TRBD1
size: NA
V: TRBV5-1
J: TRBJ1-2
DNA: TGCGCCAGCAGCTTACGCGACAGGGGGGCGAAAGGCTATGGCTACACCTTC
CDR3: CASSLRDRGAKGYGYTF

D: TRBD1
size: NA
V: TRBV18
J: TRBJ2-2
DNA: TGTGCCAGCTCACCGGGACAGGGCTTACACACCGGGGAGCTGTTTTTT
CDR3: CASSPGQGLHTGELFF

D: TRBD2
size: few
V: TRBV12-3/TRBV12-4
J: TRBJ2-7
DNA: TGTGCCAGCAGTACTAGCGGCTACGAGCAGTACTTC
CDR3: CASSTSGYEQYF

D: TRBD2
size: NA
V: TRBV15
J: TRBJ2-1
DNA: TGTGCCACCAGCAGAGGAACGGGAAAAGGGACTAGCGGGGGACTGGACATAGTGAGCAATGAGCAGTTCTTC
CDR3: CATSRGTGKGTSGGLDIVSNEQFF

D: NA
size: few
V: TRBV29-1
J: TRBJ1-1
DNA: TGCAGCGCCTCGAATGGGGGGGACACTGAAGCTTTCTTT
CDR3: CSASNGGDTEAFF

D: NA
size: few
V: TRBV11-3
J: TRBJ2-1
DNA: TGTGCCAGCAGCCTTAGCGGACTCAACAATGAGCAGTTCTTC
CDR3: CASSLSGLNNEQFF

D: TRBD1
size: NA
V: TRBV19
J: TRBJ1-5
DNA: TGTGCCAGTAGTGGACAGGGTTTAAGCAATCAGCCCCAGCATTTT
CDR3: CASSGQGLSNQPQHF

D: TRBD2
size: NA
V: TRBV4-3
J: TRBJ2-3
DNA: TGCGCCAGCAGCCGCGGGACTAGCGGGAGTATGGGGACGCAGTATTTT
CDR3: CASSRGTSGSMGTQYF